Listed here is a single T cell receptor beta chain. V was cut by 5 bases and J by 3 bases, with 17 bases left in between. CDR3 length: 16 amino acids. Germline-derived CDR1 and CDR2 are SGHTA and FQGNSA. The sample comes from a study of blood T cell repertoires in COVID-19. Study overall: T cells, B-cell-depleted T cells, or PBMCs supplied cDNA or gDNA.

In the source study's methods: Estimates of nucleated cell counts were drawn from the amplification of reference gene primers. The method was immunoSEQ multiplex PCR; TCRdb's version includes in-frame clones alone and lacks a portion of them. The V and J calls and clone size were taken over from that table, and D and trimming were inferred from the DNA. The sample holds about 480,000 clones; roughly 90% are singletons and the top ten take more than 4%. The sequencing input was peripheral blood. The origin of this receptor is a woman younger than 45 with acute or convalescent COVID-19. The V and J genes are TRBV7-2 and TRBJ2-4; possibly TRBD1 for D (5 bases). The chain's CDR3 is CASSPDNLLGKNIQYF. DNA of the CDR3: TGTGCCAGCAGCCCGGACAACCTGTTAGGCAAAAACATTCAGTACTTC. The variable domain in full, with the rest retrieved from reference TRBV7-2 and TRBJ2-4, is GAGVSQSPSNKVTEKGKDVELRCDPISGHTALYWYRQSLGQGLEFLIYFQGNSAPDKSGLPSDRFSAERTGGSVSTLTIQRTQQEDSAVYLCASSPDNLLGKNIQYFGAGTRLSVL.